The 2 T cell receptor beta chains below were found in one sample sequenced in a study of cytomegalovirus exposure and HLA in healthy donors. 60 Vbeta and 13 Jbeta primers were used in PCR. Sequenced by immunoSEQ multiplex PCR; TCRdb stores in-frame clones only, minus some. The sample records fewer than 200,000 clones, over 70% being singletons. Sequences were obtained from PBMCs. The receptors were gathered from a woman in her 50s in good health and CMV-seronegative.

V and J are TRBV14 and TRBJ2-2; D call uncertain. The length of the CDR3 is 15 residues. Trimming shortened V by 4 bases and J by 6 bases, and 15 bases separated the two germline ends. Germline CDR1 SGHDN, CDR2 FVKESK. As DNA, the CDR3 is TGTGCCAGCAGCCCCCCCGGAGAACGGGCCGGGGAGCTGTTTTTT. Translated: CASSPPGERAGELFF.

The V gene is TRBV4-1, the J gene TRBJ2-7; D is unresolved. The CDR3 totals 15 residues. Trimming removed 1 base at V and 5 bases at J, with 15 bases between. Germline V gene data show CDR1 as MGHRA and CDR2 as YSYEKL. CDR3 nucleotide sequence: TGCGCCAGCAGCCAAGGCGTGTTAGCAGTTAACGAGCAGTACTTC. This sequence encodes CASSQGVLAVNEQYF.